Below, one TCR beta chain is given with its context. With a much larger clone just one base away, this may be a read error. CDR1 is SGHTA and CDR2 is FQGNSA in the germline V gene. This CDR3 spans 17 amino acids. This specimen comes from a study of blood T cells in healthy people across ages. The authors ran a second PCR of about 6 to 11 cycles using a sample-barcoded 5' primer and a J-beta primer mix. Via MiXCR, TCRdb re-called the 5' RACE reads, giving one row per CDR3 protein. The sample has about 650,000 distinct CDR3 sequences, approximately 31% seen once. This sequence originates from a woman at least 80 years old in good health. Material: blood. The chain uses TRBV7-2 and TRBJ1-2, with a possible D match to TRBD1 (6 bases). Written as DNA, the CDR3 is TGTGCCGGCAGCTTAGCGCGGGGGGCCGGCAGAAACTATGGCTACACCTTC. Protein product: CAGSLARGAGRNYGYTF.